This entry is about one T cell receptor beta chain. Trimming cost V 4 bases and J 1 base; bases outside gene matches: 3. The CDR3 spans 14 residues. Germline V CDR1 and CDR2: SGHRS, YFSETQ. The data were obtained in a study of blood T cell repertoires in COVID-19. Study background: The United States, Italy and Spain were the sources of the acute and convalescent COVID-19 samples. From T cells, B-cell-depleted T cells, or PBMCs came the material, which was cDNA or gDNA.

Original data processing: Using reference gene primer amplification, nucleated cell counts were estimated. The assay was immunoSEQ multiplex PCR, and TCRdb's table has in-frame clones only and misses some. That table supplies the V and J calls and clone size; D and trimming were determined from the DNA. The table lists about 150,000 clones, 75% to 90% of them singletons, with roughly 15% in the top ten. The chain links TRBV5-1 to TRBJ1-2; TRBD1 agrees at 8 bases. The sample comprised peripheral blood. The source of this sequence is a woman in her thirties or forties with acute or convalescent COVID-19. CDR3 loop: CASSRTGSNYGYTF. In nucleotides, the CDR3 is TGCGCCAGCAGCCGGACAGGGAGTAACTATGGCTACACCTTC.